The 9 T cell receptor beta chains listed next were all sequenced from one sample in a study of CD8+CD57+ T cells in acquired aplastic anemia. Genomic DNA constituted the template upon which TCR beta VDJ and CDR3 profiling was performed. Each CDR3 protein is one row after TCRdb ran MiXCR on the reads. The table has 120,000 or so distinct CDR3 sequences, nearly 40% seen once. Patients selected for sequencing had displayed CD8+CD57+ cell expansion by flow cytometry. The sample consisted of sorted CD4+, CD8+, or CD8+CD57+ T cells (not recorded which) from PBMCs. These receptor sequences come from a human donor with aplastic anemia.

The table lists this clonotype with many counts. The V and J genes are TRBV11-3 and TRBJ2-5; D might be TRBD1 (5 bases). V shed 5 bases and J shed 5 bases, with 15 bases lying between them. In germline, CDR1 is SGHNT, CDR2 YENEEA. The CDR3 spans 14 residues. The CDR3 DNA reads as TGTGCCAGCAGCGCCCAGGGTAGAACGGAGACCCAGTACTTC. Residues: CASSAQGRTETQYF.

J is TRBJ1-2 and V is TRBV7-9; D gene unclear. CDR3 size: 14 residues. Trimming cost V 1 base and J 2 bases, with 8 bases left between them. Germline values: CDR1 SEHNR, CDR2 FQNEAQ (reference sequence). CDR3 DNA sequence: TGTGCCAGCAGCTTAGGGGAGTTAAACTATGGCTACACCTTC. This gives the protein CASSLGELNYGYTF.

The V and J genes are TRBV19 and TRBJ1-2; D is ambiguous. Between the trimmed V and J ends, which lost 4 bases and 5 bases, there was a span of 17 bases. Germline CDR1 LNHDA, CDR2 SQIVND (reference sequence). The CDR3 has 15 residues. CDR3 nucleotide sequence: TGTGCCAGTAGTACAGAAGGGAGGTCCCAGTATGGCTACACCTTC. This translates into CASSTEGRSQYGYTF.

The V gene is TRBV7-6, the J gene TRBJ2-1; 7 bases agree with TRBD2. CDR3 length: 16 residues. Germline V CDR1 and CDR2: SGHVS, FNYEAQ. J was trimmed by 2 bases and V by 2 bases; bases with no gene match: 6. The CDR3 here is CASSLFTGGTYNEQFF. The CDR3 region has the DNA TGTGCCAGCAGCTTATTTACGGGGGGAACCTACAATGAGCAGTTCTTC.

This clonotype was counted at least ten times. The V gene is TRBV2, the J gene TRBJ2-3, with D tentatively TRBD1 (7 bases). Germline V lookup: CDR1 SNHLY, CDR2 FYNNEI. V was trimmed by 2 bases and J by 5 bases, leaving 11 bases between them. There are 14 residues in the CDR3. The chain's CDR3 is CASSEQGGRDTQYF. The DNA for the CDR3 is TGTGCCAGCAGTGAACAGGGGGGTAGAGATACGCAGTATTTT.

The chain joins TRBV11-2 to TRBJ2-7, with D possibly being TRBD2 (6 bases). The length of the CDR3 is 15 residues. CDR1 is SGHAT, CDR2 FQNNGV, per germline. V lost 1 base, J lost 7 bases, and 17 bases lay in between. The CDR3 loop is CASSLVSARREEQYF. CDR3 coding DNA: TGTGCCAGCAGCTTAGTGTCAGCCCGGAGGGAGGAGCAGTACTTC.

The chain has TRBV19 and TRBJ1-4; D might be TRBD1 (6 bases). CDR1 and CDR2 (germline): LNHDA, SQIVND (reference sequence). CDR3 length: 13 residues. V was shortened by 5 bases and J by 8 bases, with 12 bases between the two germline ends. CDR3 in amino acids: CASSPGQSEKLFF. CDR3 nucleotide sequence: TGTGCCAGTAGTCCCGGACAGAGCGAAAAACTGTTTTTT. Drawing the rest from reference TRBV19 and TRBJ1-4, the complete variable domain is DGGITQSPKYLFRKEGQNVTLSCEQNLNHDAMYWYRQDPGQGLRLIYYSQIVNDFQKGDIAEGYSVSREKKESFPLTVTSAQKNPTAFYLCASSPGQSEKLFFGSGTQLSVL.

This clonotype has a count of ten or more. DNA for the CDR3: TGTGCCAGCAGTTCCCCCAGGGGTTCGAACGAGCAGTACTTC. Its protein product is CASSSPRGSNEQYF. The chain recombines TRBV6-5 with TRBJ2-7; D perhaps matches TRBD1 (6 bases). CDR1 MNHEY and CDR2 SVGAGI come from the germline V gene. CDR3 length equals 14 residues. The V end lost 4 bases, the J end lost 5 bases, and 15 bases lay between the germline ends.

The chain employs TRBV6-1 and TRBJ2-2, with D possibly being TRBD2 (5 bases). Deletions cut 4 bases from V and 0 bases from J, with 9 bases between. Germline CDR1 reads MNHNS; CDR2 reads SASEGT. The CDR3 extends over 15 amino acids. The CDR3 nucleotides are TGTGCCAGCAGTGTGGACTCCGCGAACACCGGGGAGCTGTTTTTT. Translation: CASSVDSANTGELFF.